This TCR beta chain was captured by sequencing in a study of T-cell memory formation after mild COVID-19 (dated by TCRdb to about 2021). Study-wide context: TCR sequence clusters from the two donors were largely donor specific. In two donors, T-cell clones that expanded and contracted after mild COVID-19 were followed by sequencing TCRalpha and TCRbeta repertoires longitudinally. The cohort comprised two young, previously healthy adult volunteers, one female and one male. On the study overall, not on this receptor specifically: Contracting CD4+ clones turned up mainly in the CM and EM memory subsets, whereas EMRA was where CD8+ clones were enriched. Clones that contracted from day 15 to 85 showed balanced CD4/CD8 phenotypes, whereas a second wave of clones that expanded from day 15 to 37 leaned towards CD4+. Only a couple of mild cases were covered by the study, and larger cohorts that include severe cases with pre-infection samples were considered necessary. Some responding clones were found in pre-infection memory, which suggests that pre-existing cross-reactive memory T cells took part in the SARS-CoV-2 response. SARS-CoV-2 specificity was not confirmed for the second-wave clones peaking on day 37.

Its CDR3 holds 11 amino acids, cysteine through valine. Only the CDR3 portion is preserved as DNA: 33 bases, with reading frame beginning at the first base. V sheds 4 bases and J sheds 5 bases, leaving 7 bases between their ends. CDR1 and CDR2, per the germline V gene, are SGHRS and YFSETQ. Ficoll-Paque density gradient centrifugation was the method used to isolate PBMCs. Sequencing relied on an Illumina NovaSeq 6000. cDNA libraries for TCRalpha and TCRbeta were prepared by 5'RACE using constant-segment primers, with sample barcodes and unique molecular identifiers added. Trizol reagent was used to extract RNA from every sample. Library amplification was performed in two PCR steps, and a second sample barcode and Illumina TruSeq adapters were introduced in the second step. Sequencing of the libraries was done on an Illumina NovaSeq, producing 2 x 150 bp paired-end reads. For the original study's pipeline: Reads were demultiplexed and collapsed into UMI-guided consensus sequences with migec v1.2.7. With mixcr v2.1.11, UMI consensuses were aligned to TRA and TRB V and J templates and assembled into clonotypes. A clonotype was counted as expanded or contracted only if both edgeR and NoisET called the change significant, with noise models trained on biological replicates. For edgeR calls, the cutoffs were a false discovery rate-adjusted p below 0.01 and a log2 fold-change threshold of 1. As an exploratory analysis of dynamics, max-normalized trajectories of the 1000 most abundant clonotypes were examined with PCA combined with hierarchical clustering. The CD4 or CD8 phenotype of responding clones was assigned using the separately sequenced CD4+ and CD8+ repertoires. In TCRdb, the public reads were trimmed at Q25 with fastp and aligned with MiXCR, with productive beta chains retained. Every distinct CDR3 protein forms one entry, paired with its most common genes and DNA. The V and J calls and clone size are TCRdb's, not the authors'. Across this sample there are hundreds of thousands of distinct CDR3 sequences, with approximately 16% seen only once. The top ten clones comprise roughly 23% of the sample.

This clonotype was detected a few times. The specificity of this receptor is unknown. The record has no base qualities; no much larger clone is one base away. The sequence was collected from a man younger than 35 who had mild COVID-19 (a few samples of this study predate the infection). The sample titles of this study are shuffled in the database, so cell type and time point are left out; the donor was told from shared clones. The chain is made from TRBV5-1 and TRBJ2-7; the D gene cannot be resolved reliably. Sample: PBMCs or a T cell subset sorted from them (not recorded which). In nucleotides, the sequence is TGCGCCAGCAGCCCTCAAAACGAGCAGTACGTC. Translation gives CASSPQNEQYV.